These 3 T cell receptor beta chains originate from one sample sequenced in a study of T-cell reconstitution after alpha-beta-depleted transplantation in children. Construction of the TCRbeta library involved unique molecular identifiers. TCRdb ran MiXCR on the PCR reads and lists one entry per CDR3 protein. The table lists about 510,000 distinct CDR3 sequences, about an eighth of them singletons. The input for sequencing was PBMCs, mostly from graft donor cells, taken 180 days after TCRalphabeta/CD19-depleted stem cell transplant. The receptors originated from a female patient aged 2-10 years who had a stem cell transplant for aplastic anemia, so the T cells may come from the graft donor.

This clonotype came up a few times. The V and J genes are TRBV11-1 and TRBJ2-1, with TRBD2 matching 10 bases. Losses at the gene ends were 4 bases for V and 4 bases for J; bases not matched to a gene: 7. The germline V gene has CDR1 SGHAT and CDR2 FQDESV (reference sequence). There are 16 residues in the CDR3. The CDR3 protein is CASSYKAGGPYNEQFF. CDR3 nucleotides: TGTGCCAGCAGCTATAAAGCGGGAGGGCCTTACAATGAGCAGTTCTTC.

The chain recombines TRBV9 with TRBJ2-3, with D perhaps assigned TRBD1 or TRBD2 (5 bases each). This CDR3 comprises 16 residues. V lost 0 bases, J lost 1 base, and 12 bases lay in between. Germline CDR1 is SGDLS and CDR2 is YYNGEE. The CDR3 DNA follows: TGTGCCAGCAGCGTAGGTGGGGGAGAAGGCACAGATACGCAGTATTTT. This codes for CASSVGGGEGTDTQYF.

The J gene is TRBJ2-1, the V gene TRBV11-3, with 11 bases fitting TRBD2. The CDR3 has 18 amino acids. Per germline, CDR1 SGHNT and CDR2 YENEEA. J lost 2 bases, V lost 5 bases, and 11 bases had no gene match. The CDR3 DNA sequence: TGTGCCAGCAGCCCCAGACTTAGCGGGAGGGCTCCCTACAATGAGCAGTTCTTC. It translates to CASSPRLSGRAPYNEQFF.